The 22 T cell receptor beta chains listed next were all sequenced from one sample in a study of post-analysis software for immune sequencing data. Study-level findings and limits: About 5 TRBV segments occurring more often in patients than controls included TRBV5-6, TRBV5-1 and TRBV20-1.

Unique-molecular-identifier-tagged TCR beta cDNA libraries were used. Each CDR3 protein gets one entry after TCRdb re-called the PCR reads with MiXCR. Of about 540,000 distinct CDR3 sequences listed, roughly 34% are singletons. These receptors are not linked to any known antigen. Sequenced sample: blood. The receptors originated from a girl younger than 18 with multiple sclerosis.

This rearrangement joins TRBV2 to TRBJ2-2; 8 nucleotides match TRBD1. Unmatched junction bases numbered 7, after V lost 5 bases and J lost 5 bases. CDR1 and CDR2 (germline): SNHLY, FYNNEI. The CDR3 length is 15 residues. The CDR3 bases are TGTGCCAGCAGTCCCCAGGGGGCGGTGACCGGGGAGCTGTTTTTT. This sequence encodes CASSPQGAVTGELFF.

The sample holds a few counts of this clonotype. This CDR3 reads CASSRLAGDPYNEQFF. CDR3 DNA sequence: TGTGCCAGCAGCCGACTAGCGGGGGACCCCTACAATGAGCAGTTCTTC. This chain joins TRBV6-5 and TRBJ2-1, with TRBD2 identical over 12 bases. The V segment lost 6 bases and the J segment 2 bases; nucleotides outside the gene matches: 5. Per germline, CDR1 MNHEY and CDR2 SVGAGI. The CDR3 runs to 16 residues.

This clonotype has a handful of counts. The rearrangement links TRBV2 to TRBJ2-3, with no clear D. The V gene lost 3 bases and the J gene lost 0 bases, with 10 bases spanning the gap. The CDR3 is 15 amino acids. CDR1 and CDR2 from the germline V gene are SNHLY and FYNNEI. In DNA, the CDR3 is TGTGCCAGCAGTGATCTCGGTTCGAGCACAGATACGCAGTATTTT. Encoded protein: CASSDLGSSTDTQYF.

This clonotype came up a few times. The rearrangement uses TRBV25-1 and TRBJ1-1; 8 bases are a match to TRBD1. In germline, CDR1 is MGHDK, CDR2 SYGVNS. This CDR3 region has 16 residues. Trimming cost V 2 bases and J 1 base; bases outside gene matches: 6. The CDR3 sequence is CASSETGGGANTEAFF. The CDR3 nucleotides read TGTGCCAGCAGTGAAACAGGGGGTGGGGCGAACACTGAAGCTTTCTTT. The whole variable domain, remainder taken from reference TRBV25-1 and TRBJ1-1, is EADIYQTPRYLVIGTGKKITLECSQTMGHDKMYWYQQDPGMELHLIHYSYGVNSTEKGDLSSESTVSRIRTEHFPLTLESARPSHTSQYLCASSETGGGANTEAFFGQGTRLTVV.

In its sample, this clonotype was seen a few times. The CDR3 sequence: CASSQRAGGPDDGYTF. The CDR3 region has the DNA TGCGCCAGCAGCCAAAGGGCGGGGGGACCGGACGATGGCTACACCTTC. This chain links TRBV4-1 with TRBJ1-2; the D gene is possibly TRBD1 (5 bases). Germline CDR1 and CDR2: MGHRA and YSYEKL. This CDR3 is built from 16 residues. V lost 2 bases and J 6 bases, leaving 19 bases between the germline ends.

This clonotype was found a few times. The V call is TRBV19, the J call TRBJ1-2, with TRBD1 identical over 9 bases. The length of the CDR3 is 14 residues. Losses at the gene ends were 7 bases for V and 4 bases for J; bases not matched to a gene: 7. CDR1 LNHDA and CDR2 SQIVND come from the germline V gene (reference sequence). The CDR3 coding sequence is TGTGCCAGTATTCGGACAGGGGAGGGCTATGGCTACACCTTC. Protein sequence: CASIRTGEGYGYTF.

The gene calls are TRBV15 and TRBJ2-6; possibly TRBD2 for D (6 bases). Per germline, CDR1 LNHNV and CDR2 YYDKDF (reference sequence). V gave up 0 bases and J gave up 2 bases, with 8 bases separating them. The CDR3 consists of 16 residues. The CDR3: CATSREEGPGANVLTF. CDR3 nucleotides: TGTGCCACCAGCAGAGAGGAGGGACCTGGGGCCAACGTCCTGACTTTC.

This clonotype was detected only a few times. V and J are TRBV28 and TRBJ1-5; D is possibly TRBD1 (5 bases). CDR3 length: 17 amino acids. The V end was cut by 5 bases, the J end by 3 bases, with 20 bases between. Germline-derived CDR1 and CDR2 are MDHEN and SYDVKM. The CDR3 DNA reads as TGTGCCAGCAGTCCGCAACCGGGACGAGGCCTCAATCAGCCCCAGCATTTT. This sequence encodes CASSPQPGRGLNQPQHF.

V and J are TRBV28 and TRBJ2-5; the D is unclear. V lost 10 bases to trimming and J lost 5 bases, with 8 bases between them. This CDR3 is 10 amino acids long. Per germline, CDR1 MDHEN and CDR2 SYDVKM. The CDR3 DNA follows: TGTGCCACCGGTGGGGAGACCCAGTACTTC. It encodes CATGGETQYF.

The table lists this clonotype with a few counts. V usage is TRBV20-1 and J usage is TRBJ1-4; no firm D call. This CDR3 has 13 residues. CDR1 and CDR2 (germline): DFQATT, SNEGSKA (reference sequence). Trimming removed 3 bases from V and 2 bases from J, with 7 bases in between. The CDR3 sequence: CSASGPTNEKLFF. In DNA form, the CDR3 reads TGCAGTGCTAGCGGACCTACTAATGAAAAACTGTTTTTT.

This chain links TRBV20-1 with TRBJ2-7, with D possibly being TRBD2 (6 bases). The V end lost 0 bases, the J end lost 5 bases, and 17 bases lay between the germline ends. CDR3 length: 15 amino acids. From germline, CDR1 is DFQATT and CDR2 SNEGSKA (reference sequence). CDR3 bases: TGCAGTGCTAGAGACGGGACCCCCGGAGGGGACGAGCAGTACTTC. As protein: CSARDGTPGGDEQYF.

The V call is TRBV6-5, the J call TRBJ2-4; D uncertain. CDR1 and CDR2 from the germline V gene are MNHEY and SVGAGI. The CDR3 contains 16 residues. Between the trimmed V and J ends, which lost 0 bases and 7 bases, there was a span of 16 bases. In DNA, the CDR3 is TGTGCCAGCAGTTACTCCCTTGAGGAGATTGGCAACATTCAGTACTTC. This translates into CASSYSLEEIGNIQYF.

This rearrangement joins TRBV7-9 to TRBJ2-7; D may correspond to TRBD1 or TRBD2 (5 bases each). V shed 4 bases and J shed 2 bases, with 24 bases lying between them. The CDR3 covers 18 residues. Germline loops: CDR1 SEHNR, CDR2 FQNEAQ (reference sequence). Written as DNA, the CDR3 is TGTGCCAGCAGCTCCTCGGACGCCTCTACGGGGCCACCCTACGAGCAGTACTTC. It is translated as CASSSSDASTGPPYEQYF.

Notes on this clonotype: This clone may be a read error of a much larger clone one base away. This sequence joins TRBV24-1 and TRBJ2-5; 9 positions agree with TRBD2. The V gene's germline CDR1 is KGHDR and CDR2 SFDVKD. J gave up 11 bases and V 3 bases, and 6 bases lay outside the gene matches. The CDR3 totals 13 residues. The CDR3 here is CATSDTEREEQYF. CDR3 bases: TGTGCCACCAGTGATACGGAGCGGGAGGAGCAGTACTTC.

There are a few counts of this clonotype. The chain carries TRBV9 and TRBJ2-7; 8 bases are shared with TRBD2. The CDR3 loop spans 16 amino acids. Per the germline V gene, CDR1 is SGDLS and CDR2 is YYNGEE. Trimming took 5 bases from V and 2 from J; bases not matched to a gene: 12. For the CDR3, the DNA is TGTGCCAGCAGTCCTTGGCCCAAGCGGGAGACCTACGAGCAGTACTTC. It encodes CASSPWPKRETYEQYF.

This sequence joins TRBV6-1 and TRBJ1-5, with D maybe TRBD1 (5 bases). CDR3 length equals 15 residues. Trimming left V 2 bases short and J 4 bases short, with 12 bases between. CDR1 and CDR2 (germline): MNHNS, SASEGT. CDR3 sequence (DNA): TGTGCCAGCAGTGAATGGGGCCGACTTAATCAGCCCCAGCATTTT. Encoded protein: CASSEWGRLNQPQHF.

Many counts were recorded for this clonotype. The chain links TRBV5-1 to TRBJ2-3; perhaps TRBD1 as D (5 bases). The CDR3 extends over 15 amino acids. V lost 4 bases and J lost 0, with 12 bases in between. Germline lookup yields CDR1 SGHRS and CDR2 YFSETQ. The DNA for the CDR3 is TGCGCCAGCAGCAGGTGGACATCTAGCACAGATACGCAGTATTTT. Encoded protein: CASSRWTSSTDTQYF.

The sample holds a few counts of this clonotype. V gene TRBV5-1 combines with J gene TRBJ2-1; no clear D. Germline values: CDR1 SGHRS, CDR2 YFSETQ. There are 15 residues in the CDR3. V was clipped by 0 bases and J by 5 bases, with 12 bases between them. CDR3 in amino acids: CASSLVWPQNNEQFF. The CDR3 nucleotides read TGCGCCAGCAGCTTGGTGTGGCCACAGAACAATGAGCAGTTCTTC.

The chain employs TRBV7-6 and TRBJ2-3; D might be TRBD2 (6 bases). The V end was cut by 2 bases, the J end by 2 bases, with 11 bases between. The CDR3 extends over 15 amino acids. In germline, CDR1 is SGHVS, CDR2 FNYEAQ. The CDR3 region has the DNA TGTGCCAGCAGCTTACGGGGGACTTTCACAGATACGCAGTATTTT. Translated: CASSLRGTFTDTQYF.

This clonotype was detected only a few times. The chain has TRBV7-9 and TRBJ1-2; no clear D gene. The CDR3 loop spans 14 amino acids. V was clipped by 6 bases and J by 1 base, with 12 bases between them. Germline CDR1 SEHNR, CDR2 FQNEAQ (reference sequence). The chain's CDR3 is CASRPREGNYGYTF. CDR3 nucleotide sequence: TGTGCCAGCAGACCAAGGGAGGGTAACTATGGCTACACCTTC.

The sample holds a few counts of this clonotype. The chain combines TRBV2 with TRBJ2-3; 9 nucleotides match TRBD2. The V segment lost 9 bases and the J segment 4 bases; nucleotides outside the gene matches: 5. The CDR3 is made up of 13 amino acids. The germline V gene encodes CDR1 SNHLY and CDR2 FYNNEI. CDR3 protein: CARLLAGADTQYF. The DNA for the CDR3 is TGTGCCAGGCTATTAGCGGGGGCAGATACGCAGTATTTT.

The chain uses TRBV4-2 and TRBJ2-3; 7 bases are a match to TRBD2. The J segment lost 3 bases and the V segment lost 3 bases, leaving 15 bases of the junction unmatched. CDR3 length: 18 amino acids. The germline V gene encodes CDR1 LGHNA and CDR2 YNFKEQ. The CDR3 sequence is CASSQRLAGERGTDTQYF. In DNA form, the CDR3 reads TGTGCCAGCAGCCAGAGACTCGCGGGAGAAAGGGGAACAGATACGCAGTATTTT.